The 25 T cell receptor beta chains presented below share a single source sample, sequenced in a study of OX40 agonist ivuxolimab in advanced cancers. Library creation used the immunoSEQ multiplex PCR assay. TCRdb limited this immuneACCESS table to in-frame rearrangements with V and J called. A share of clones is missing; checked studies link under half to unresolved V genes, and the rest is unexplained. Here the sample has some 97,000 clones; about 88% occur a single time. About 0.17% of the sample is in the top ten clones. Sequenced here: CD4+ or CD8+ T cells sorted from blood, sampled in a trial of the OX40 agonist ivuxolimab. The receptors shown here come from an adult with an advanced solid tumor such as melanoma, head and neck, liver or kidney cancer.

This sequence joins TRBV30 and TRBJ1-1, with D tentatively TRBD1 (6 bases). The CDR3 sequence is 13 residues long. V gave up 5 bases and J gave up 1 base, with 11 bases separating them. In germline, CDR1 is GTSNPN, CDR2 SVGIG (reference sequence). In DNA form, the CDR3 reads TGTGCCTGGGGATTCAGGGGGAACACTGAAGCTTTCTTT. It encodes CAWGFRGNTEAFF.

The V gene is TRBV9, the J gene TRBJ2-3; perhaps TRBD1 as D (5 bases). V lost 0 bases and J 7 bases, leaving 6 bases between the germline ends. The CDR3 is 12 residues long. The V gene's germline CDR1 is SGDLS and CDR2 YYNGEE. In DNA, the CDR3 is TGTGCCAGCAGCGTAGAGGGGTATACGCAGTATTTT. Encoded protein: CASSVEGYTQYF.

V and J are TRBV5-4 and TRBJ2-3, with 9 bases that match TRBD2. Losses at the gene ends were 0 bases for V and 4 bases for J; bases not matched to a gene: 3. CDR1 and CDR2 from the germline V gene are SGHNT and YYREEE (reference sequence). The CDR3 covers 15 residues. This chain's CDR3 is CASSLGRGGPDTQYF. CDR3 in DNA: TGTGCCAGCAGCTTGGGGCGGGGGGGCCCAGATACGCAGTATTTT.

This clone was picked up a small number of times. The chain joins TRBV7-9 to TRBJ2-1; the D is unclear. This CDR3 spans 13 amino acids. Trimming removed 4 bases from V and 3 bases from J, with 7 bases in between. Germline loops: CDR1 SEHNR, CDR2 FQNEAQ (reference sequence). Written as DNA, the CDR3 is TGTGCCAGCAGCTCCCGGATCTACAATGAGCAGTTCTTC. Its protein is CASSSRIYNEQFF.

This rearrangement joins TRBV19 to TRBJ2-3; 8 bases match TRBD2. Germline CDR1 reads LNHDA; CDR2 reads SQIVND (reference sequence). V lost 5 bases, J lost 2 bases, and 9 bases stayed unmatched. This CDR3 contains 16 residues. The CDR3 DNA reads as TGTGCCAGTAGTGGCCGGGTAGCGGGATTCACAGATACGCAGTATTTT. Encoded protein: CASSGRVAGFTDTQYF. Together with reference TRBV19 and TRBJ2-3, the CDR3 gives the full variable domain: DGGITQSPKYLFRKEGQNVTLSCEQNLNHDAMYWYRQDPGQGLRLIYYSQIVNDFQKGDIAEGYSVSREKKESFPLTVTSAQKNPTAFYLCASSGRVAGFTDTQYFGPGTRLTVL.

The chain has TRBV9 and TRBJ2-1; 12 bases match TRBD2. This CDR3 has 16 amino acids. V dropped 4 bases and J dropped 4; count of bases not matched to a gene: 6. CDR1 is SGDLS and CDR2 is YYNGEE in the germline V gene. CDR3 residues: CASSQTGLAGYNEQFF. CDR3 DNA: TGTGCCAGCAGCCAGACGGGACTAGCGGGTTACAATGAGCAGTTCTTC.

This chain connects TRBV19 to TRBJ2-3, with D unclear. The V gene's germline CDR1 is LNHDA and CDR2 SQIVND (reference sequence). V lost 1 base and J lost 0, with 11 bases in between. This CDR3 comprises 16 residues. Here the CDR3 reads CASSIVGSSSTDTQYF. The CDR3 bases are TGTGCCAGTAGTATAGTCGGCAGTTCTAGCACAGATACGCAGTATTTT.

The chain links TRBV27 to TRBJ1-2, with D possibly TRBD1 on 5 matching bases. Trimming took off 1 base at V and 4 bases at J, with 7 bases between the two ends. CDR3 length equals 13 residues. Germline V CDR1 and CDR2: MNHEY, SMNVEV (reference sequence). CDR3: CASSLLGGYGYTF. In DNA, the CDR3 is TGTGCCAGCAGTTTATTGGGGGGCTATGGCTACACCTTC.

The chain recombines TRBV5-4 with TRBJ2-7; 8 nucleotides line up with TRBD2. Per germline, CDR1 SGHNT and CDR2 YYREEE (reference sequence). CDR3 length: 15 amino acids. Germline trimming cut 0 bases from V and 2 bases from J; bases unmatched to any gene: 4. The DNA of the CDR3 is TGTGCCAGCAGCTTGGACCGGGGGGGCCCCTACGAGCAGTACTTC. Translation: CASSLDRGGPYEQYF. Based on the CDR3 plus reference TRBV5-4 and TRBJ2-7, the full variable domain is ETGVTQSPTHLIKTRGQQVTLRCSSQSGHNTVSWYQQALGQGPQFIFQYYREEENGRGNFPPRFSGLQFPNYSSELNVNALELDDSALYLCASSLDRGGPYEQYFGPGTRLTVT.

The chain joins TRBV15 to TRBJ1-2; no clear D. The V gene lost 2 bases and the J gene lost 4 bases, with 20 bases spanning the gap. The V gene's germline CDR1 is LNHNV and CDR2 YYDKDF (reference sequence). CDR3 length: 17 residues. The CDR3 DNA reads as TGTGCCACCAGCAGACCTAAATTGGCATCCCGTTCCTATGGCTACACCTTC. This encodes CATSRPKLASRSYGYTF.

The chain links TRBV6-1 to TRBJ2-1; D might be TRBD2 (7 bases). V lost 10 bases, J lost 9 bases, and 19 bases lay in between. CDR1 and CDR2 (germline): MNHNS, SASEGT. This CDR3 is built from 13 residues. CDR3 sequence (DNA): TGTGCCACCCCTTTAGGGGGGGGAGGTGAGCAGTTCTTC. Translation: CATPLGGGGEQFF.

This clone occurred once. The V and J genes are TRBV7-3 and TRBJ2-5, with D unresolved. The CDR3 has 13 residues. V lost 1 base and J lost 5, with 8 bases in between. Germline CDR1 reads SGHTA; CDR2 reads FQGTGA. The CDR3 coding sequence is TGTGCCAGCAGCTTAATGCAGGTTGAGACCCAGTACTTC. Its protein is CASSLMQVETQYF.

The chain has TRBV7-2 and TRBJ1-4; no firm D call. This CDR3 is built from 17 residues. Per germline, CDR1 SGHTA and CDR2 FQGNSA. V was clipped by 1 base and J by 4 bases, with 16 bases between them. This chain's CDR3 is CASSLDPLTNRNEKLFF. DNA for the CDR3: TGTGCCAGCAGCTTAGACCCCCTCACCAACCGTAATGAAAAACTGTTTTTT.

The V call is TRBV2, the J call TRBJ2-7, with 8 positions matching TRBD1. The V segment lost 6 bases and the J segment 6 bases; nucleotides outside the gene matches: 7. Germline V gene sequence: CDR1 SNHLY, CDR2 FYNNEI. The CDR3 contains 13 residues. The CDR3 loop is CASRRQGIVEQYF. The DNA of the CDR3 is TGTGCCAGCAGAAGACAGGGGATAGTCGAGCAGTACTTC. The variable domain in full, completed from reference TRBV2 and TRBJ2-7, reads EPEVTQTPSHQVTQMGQEVILRCVPISNHLYFYWYRQILGQKVEFLVSFYNNEISEKSEIFDDQFSVERPDGSNFTLKIRSTKLEDSAMYFCASRRQGIVEQYFGPGTRLTVT.

The chain carries TRBV6-1 and TRBJ2-7; weak D call: TRBD1 (6 bases). V shed 7 bases and J shed 0 bases, with 7 bases lying between them. CDR1 is MNHNS, CDR2 SASEGT, per germline. The CDR3 length is 12 residues. The CDR3 coding sequence is TGTGCCAGCACGGACAGCTCCTACGAGCAGTACTTC. Translation gives CASTDSSYEQYF.

The rearrangement links TRBV27 to TRBJ2-5; D possibly corresponds to TRBD2 (6 bases). Trimming left V 4 bases short and J 1 base short, with 10 bases between. Germline assignment: CDR1 MNHEY and CDR2 SMNVEV (reference sequence). The CDR3 is made up of 14 amino acids. CDR3 DNA: TGTGCCAGCAGTTCATTCGGGAGCCAAGAGACCCAGTACTTC. This translates into CASSSFGSQETQYF.

The chain recombines TRBV16 with TRBJ2-2; D may match TRBD1 or TRBD2 (5 bases each). The CDR3 is made up of 15 amino acids. Between the trimmed V and J ends, which lost 1 base and 0 bases, there was a span of 6 bases. The germline V gene encodes CDR1 KGHSY and CDR2 FQNENV. Written as DNA, the CDR3 is TGTGCCAGCAGCCAATGGGGGTCGAACACCGGGGAGCTGTTTTTT. Its protein is CASSQWGSNTGELFF.

This chain connects TRBV10-3 to TRBJ2-1; D not resolved. Germline CDR1 reads ENHRY; CDR2 reads SYGVKD. CDR3 length equals 12 residues. Trimming stripped 4 bases from V and 8 bases from J, with 9 bases between. As DNA, the CDR3 is TGTGCCATCAGTGGGACCGGGCATGAGCAGTTCTTC. Amino acid sequence: CAISGTGHEQFF.

The CDR3 sequence: CASSLEVDYGYTF. The CDR3 nucleotides are TGTGCCAGCAGCTTGGAGGTCGACTATGGCTACACCTTC. The V and J genes are TRBV5-4 and TRBJ1-2; D not certain. V gave up 0 bases and J gave up 3 bases, with 6 bases separating them. CDR3 length equals 13 residues. The germline gives CDR1 SGHNT, CDR2 YYREEE (reference sequence).

V usage is TRBV5-1 and J usage is TRBJ2-5; TRBD1 matches at 11 bases. The germline V gene has CDR1 SGHRS and CDR2 YFSETQ. V shed 5 bases and J 5 bases; nucleotides not matched to a gene: 8. CDR3 size: 15 residues. The CDR3 region has the DNA TGCGCCAGCAGTGGGACAGGGGGATTACGGGAGACCCAGTACTTC. It is translated as CASSGTGGLRETQYF.

V gene TRBV5-1 combines with J gene TRBJ2-3; TRBD1 aligns across 10 bases. V dropped 0 bases and J dropped 4; count of bases not matched to a gene: 2. Germline assignment: CDR1 SGHRS and CDR2 YFSETQ. The CDR3 totals 15 residues. The CDR3 DNA is TGCGCCAGCAGCTTGGTCGGGACAGGGGCAGATACGCAGTATTTT. The encoded protein is CASSLVGTGADTQYF. Full variable domain (outside the CDR3, taken from reference TRBV5-1 and TRBJ2-3): KAGVTQTPRYLIKTRGQQVTLSCSPISGHRSVSWYQQTPGQGLQFLFEYFSETQRNKGNFPGRFSGRQFSNSRSEMNVSTLELGDSALYLCASSLVGTGADTQYFGPGTRLTVL.

This clone was recorded a few times. The same CDR3 is also encoded by other DNA sequences in this sample. V and J are TRBV30 and TRBJ1-2; D call uncertain. V lost 0 bases and J 0 bases, leaving 5 bases between the germline ends. This CDR3 is 13 amino acids long. Per the germline V gene, CDR1 is GTSNPN and CDR2 is SVGIG (reference sequence). The DNA of the CDR3 is TGTGCCTGGAGTGTGGAAGCTAACTATGGCTACACCTTC. Translated: CAWSVEANYGYTF. The complete variable domain, with remaining parts taken from reference TRBV30 and TRBJ1-2, reads SQTIHQWPATLVQPVGSPLSLECTVEGTSNPNLYWYRQAAGRGLQLLFYSVGIGQISSEVPQNLSASRPQDRQFILSSKKLLLSDSGFYLCAWSVEANYGYTFGSGTRLTVV.

The CDR3 loop reads CAISERRTNTGELFF. The CDR3 coding sequence is TGTGCCATCAGTGAAAGACGGACGAACACCGGGGAGCTGTTTTTT. The chain links TRBV10-3 to TRBJ2-2, with D unclear. There are 15 residues in the CDR3. Per the germline V gene, CDR1 is ENHRY and CDR2 is SYGVKD. Trimming left V 3 bases short and J 0 bases short, with 8 bases between.

The chain joins TRBV7-9 to TRBJ1-4, with 9 bases that match TRBD1. This CDR3 contains 17 residues. Per the germline V gene, CDR1 is SEHNR and CDR2 is FQNEAQ (reference sequence). Trimming took 6 bases from V and 8 from J; bases not matched to a gene: 16. The CDR3: CASSSFATGTGKEKLFF. The DNA for the CDR3 is TGTGCCAGCAGTTCATTTGCGACCGGGACAGGGAAAGAAAAACTGTTTTTT.

This chain joins TRBV10-1 and TRBJ2-7, with TRBD2 identical over 11 bases. CDR3 length equals 16 residues. The V gene end was trimmed by 1 base and the J gene end by 1 base; junction bases not matched to a gene: 3. Germline assignment: CDR1 WNHNN and CDR2 SYGVQD (reference sequence). The CDR3 is CASSEFPSGRSYEQYF. DNA of the CDR3: TGCGCCAGCAGTGAGTTTCCTAGCGGGAGGTCCTACGAGCAGTACTTC.